This TCR beta chain was recorded in a study of shared clonotypes between healthy human individuals. The junction had 7 bases not matched to a gene; V was cut back by 4 bases and J by 6 bases. Germline CDR1 reads MRHNA; CDR2 reads SNTAGT. This CDR3 comprises 15 residues. Produced via immunoSEQ multiplex PCR; TCRdb's table is partial and in-frame only. The sample has 400,000 to 600,000 clones, 60% to 80% seen once; the top ten hold approximately 12%. This chain uses TRBV6-4 with TRBJ2-3; TRBD2 aligns across 10 bases. The sequenced sample consisted of PBMCs. The source of this sequence is a middle-aged woman in good health. Some clones in this sample may be carry-over from other donors' samples. CDR3 DNA sequence: TGTGCCAGCAGTGTGGTAGCGGGAGGATTTGATACGCAGTATTTT. Protein: CASSVVAGGFDTQYF.